Here is one T cell receptor beta chain with its context. This specimen belongs to a study of cytomegalovirus exposure and HLA in healthy donors. This CDR3 region has 15 residues. The germline V and J ends were trimmed by 4 bases and 4 bases, with 16 bases remaining between them. From germline, CDR1 is SGHRS and CDR2 YFSETQ. Vbeta (60) and Jbeta (13) primers were used in the PCR. Data came from immunoSEQ multiplex PCR; TCRdb stores just in-frame clones and leaves some out. The table lists approximately 150,000 clones, 65% to 80% of them singletons, with roughly 2% in the top ten. The sequence derives from a man in his forties in good health and CMV-seronegative. The sequencing sample was made of PBMCs. The rearrangement joins TRBV5-1 to TRBJ2-3; a weak D match, TRBD1 (6 bases). The CDR3 DNA follows: TGCGCCAGCAGCCAAGGGACAACTGGGGCAGATACGCAGTATTTT. It specifies CASSQGTTGADTQYF.